The rows below give T cell receptor beta chains drawn from one sample of a study of cytomegalovirus exposure and HLA in healthy donors. Profiling relied on immunoSEQ multiplex PCR, and the TCRdb table lists in-frame clones only, not all of them. Among roughly 120,000 clones listed, 70% to 80% were seen once. Material for sequencing was PBMCs. These receptors were obtained from a woman aged 40-49 years in good health and CMV-seropositive. The CDR3 runs from the conserved cysteine through the conserved F or W. A D gene is named only where the DNA matches it firmly. Size values are once, few and many counts, or a class for expanded clones, and some rows have none.

j_gene: TRBJ1-5
abundance: .
d_gene: .
v_gene: TRBV7-2
CDR3nt: TGTGCCAGCAGGAAGACAGCTAATCAGCCCCAGCATTTC
CDR3aa: CASRKTANQPQHF

j_gene: TRBJ2-7
abundance: .
d_gene: TRBD2
v_gene: TRBV7-9
CDR3nt: TGTGCCAGCAGCCTGGGACTAGCGGGGCACGAGCAGTACTTC
CDR3aa: CASSLGLAGHEQYF

j_gene: TRBJ2-5
abundance: .
d_gene: TRBD1
v_gene: TRBV5-6
CDR3nt: TGTGCCAGCAGCTCCAACAGGGGTCAAGAGACCCAGTACTTC
CDR3aa: CASSSNRGQETQYF

j_gene: TRBJ2-5
abundance: .
d_gene: .
v_gene: TRBV9
CDR3nt: TGTGCCAGCAGTCTTTCGATGGAGACGGGAGCCCGGGAGACCCAGTACTTC
CDR3aa: CASSLSMETGARETQYF

j_gene: TRBJ1-1
abundance: .
d_gene: TRBD1
v_gene: TRBV9
CDR3nt: TGTGCCAGCAGCGACCTAGGACAGGGGCGGAACACTGAAGCTTTCTTT
CDR3aa: CASSDLGQGRNTEAFF

j_gene: TRBJ2-1
abundance: .
d_gene: TRBD1
v_gene: TRBV19
CDR3nt: TGTGCCAGTAGTATTAAGGGACAGGGGGCTAAAAGCTCCTACAATGAGCAGTTCTTC
CDR3aa: CASSIKGQGAKSSYNEQFF

j_gene: TRBJ1-3
abundance: once
d_gene: .
v_gene: TRBV7-9
CDR3nt: TGTGCCAGCAGCCCTTCAGCGCTGGTTGGAAACACCATATATTTT
CDR3aa: CASSPSALVGNTIYF

j_gene: TRBJ1-5
abundance: .
d_gene: TRBD1
v_gene: TRBV27
CDR3nt: TGTGCCAGCACTCCCGGACAGGGGGAGCGTCAGCCCCAGCATTTT
CDR3aa: CASTPGQGERQPQHF

j_gene: TRBJ1-2
abundance: .
d_gene: TRBD1
v_gene: TRBV4-2
CDR3nt: TGTGCCAGCAGCCATACCGGGACAGGGGCCTATGGCTACACCTTC
CDR3aa: CASSHTGTGAYGYTF

j_gene: TRBJ2-5
abundance: .
d_gene: .
v_gene: TRBV2
CDR3nt: TGTGCCAGCACGGGGGATGGACAAGAGACCCAGTACTTC
CDR3aa: CASTGDGQETQYF

j_gene: TRBJ2-7
abundance: .
d_gene: TRBD1
v_gene: TRBV2
CDR3nt: TGTGCCAGCAATCCCGAGACAGGGGCCTACGAGCAGTACTTC
CDR3aa: CASNPETGAYEQYF

j_gene: TRBJ1-1
abundance: .
d_gene: .
v_gene: TRBV27
CDR3nt: TGTGCCAGCAGTTTATCAGACACAGGGAGCACTGAAGCTTTCTTT
CDR3aa: CASSLSDTGSTEAFF

j_gene: TRBJ1-2
abundance: .
d_gene: .
v_gene: TRBV6-5
CDR3nt: TGTGCCAGCAGTTACTCGGGGTTTAGGGGGTCCGGTGGCTACACCTTC
CDR3aa: CASSYSGFRGSGGYTF

j_gene: TRBJ2-7
abundance: .
d_gene: .
v_gene: TRBV5-1
CDR3nt: TGCGCCAGCAGCTTGTCTAGCCCTTCCTACGAGCAGTACTTC
CDR3aa: CASSLSSPSYEQYF

j_gene: TRBJ2-5
abundance: .
d_gene: TRBD2
v_gene: TRBV7-9
CDR3nt: TGTGCCAGCAGCTCTAGCGGGGGGGAGACCCAGTACTTC
CDR3aa: CASSSSGGETQYF

j_gene: TRBJ1-3
abundance: medium-sized
d_gene: .
v_gene: TRBV6-5
CDR3nt: TGTGCCAGCAGTTACGGCCGCTCTGGAAACACCATATATTTT
CDR3aa: CASSYGRSGNTIYF

j_gene: TRBJ2-7
abundance: .
d_gene: TRBD1
v_gene: TRBV7-6
CDR3nt: TGTGCCAGCAGCCCGGGGGACAGGCGCTACGAGCAGTACTTC
CDR3aa: CASSPGDRRYEQYF

j_gene: TRBJ2-2
abundance: once
d_gene: .
v_gene: TRBV7-2
CDR3nt: TGTGCCAGCAGCCTTCAGGGGGGAGACACCGGGGAGCTGTTTTTT
CDR3aa: CASSLQGGDTGELFF

j_gene: TRBJ1-5
abundance: .
d_gene: TRBD1
v_gene: TRBV19
CDR3nt: TGTGCCAGCGCCTGGACAGGGGGCAATCAGCCCCAGCATTTT
CDR3aa: CASAWTGGNQPQHF

j_gene: TRBJ2-7
abundance: .
d_gene: TRBD2
v_gene: TRBV6-1
CDR3nt: TGTGCCAGCAGTGAAGCGGGGGGGACGAGCTCCTACGAGCAGTACTTC
CDR3aa: CASSEAGGTSSYEQYF

j_gene: TRBJ2-3
abundance: .
d_gene: TRBD2
v_gene: TRBV10-1
CDR3nt: TGCGCCAGCAGTTCATTAGCGGGAGTAACAGATACGCAGTATTTT
CDR3aa: CASSSLAGVTDTQYF

j_gene: TRBJ1-1
abundance: few
d_gene: .
v_gene: TRBV27
CDR3nt: TGTGCCAGCAGTTACGGGGGCACTGAAGCTTTCTTT
CDR3aa: CASSYGGTEAFF

j_gene: TRBJ1-1
abundance: .
d_gene: TRBD1
v_gene: TRBV14
CDR3nt: TGTGCCAGCAGCGACAGGGGAAGGTTTACTGAAGCTTTCTTT
CDR3aa: CASSDRGRFTEAFF

j_gene: TRBJ1-6
abundance: few
d_gene: TRBD1
v_gene: TRBV6-5
CDR3nt: TGTGCCAGCAGTTACCGACAGGGACCTAATTCCCCCCTCCACTTT
CDR3aa: CASSYRQGPNSPLHF

j_gene: TRBJ1-1
abundance: .
d_gene: .
v_gene: TRBV2
CDR3nt: TGTGCCAGCAGAAAACAGGGCATGAACACTGAAGCTTTCTTT
CDR3aa: CASRKQGMNTEAFF

j_gene: TRBJ2-2
abundance: .
d_gene: .
v_gene: TRBV4-2
CDR3nt: TGTGCCAGCAGCCTTAACCCGAGGGGGACAACGAACACCGGGGAGCTGTTTTTT
CDR3aa: CASSLNPRGTTNTGELFF

j_gene: TRBJ2-3
abundance: .
d_gene: .
v_gene: TRBV30
CDR3nt: TGTGCCTGGAGTGTACTCGGGAAGAGGACAGATACGCAGTATTTT
CDR3aa: CAWSVLGKRTDTQYF